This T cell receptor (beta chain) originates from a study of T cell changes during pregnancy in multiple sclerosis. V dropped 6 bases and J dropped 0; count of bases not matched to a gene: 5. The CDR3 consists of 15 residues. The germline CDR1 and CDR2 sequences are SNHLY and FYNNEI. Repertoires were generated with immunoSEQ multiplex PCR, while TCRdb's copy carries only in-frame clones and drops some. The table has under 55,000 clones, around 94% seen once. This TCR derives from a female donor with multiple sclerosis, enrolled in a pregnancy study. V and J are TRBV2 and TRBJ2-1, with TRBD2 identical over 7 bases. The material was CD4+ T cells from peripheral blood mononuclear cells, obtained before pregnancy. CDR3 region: CASSATSYSYNEQFF. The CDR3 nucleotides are TGTGCCAGCAGCGCGACTAGCTACTCCTACAATGAGCAGTTCTTC. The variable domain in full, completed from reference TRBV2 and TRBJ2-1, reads EPEVTQTPSHQVTQMGQEVILRCVPISNHLYFYWYRQILGQKVEFLVSFYNNEISEKSEIFDDQFSVERPDGSNFTLKIRSTKLEDSAMYFCASSATSYSYNEQFFGPGTRLTVL.